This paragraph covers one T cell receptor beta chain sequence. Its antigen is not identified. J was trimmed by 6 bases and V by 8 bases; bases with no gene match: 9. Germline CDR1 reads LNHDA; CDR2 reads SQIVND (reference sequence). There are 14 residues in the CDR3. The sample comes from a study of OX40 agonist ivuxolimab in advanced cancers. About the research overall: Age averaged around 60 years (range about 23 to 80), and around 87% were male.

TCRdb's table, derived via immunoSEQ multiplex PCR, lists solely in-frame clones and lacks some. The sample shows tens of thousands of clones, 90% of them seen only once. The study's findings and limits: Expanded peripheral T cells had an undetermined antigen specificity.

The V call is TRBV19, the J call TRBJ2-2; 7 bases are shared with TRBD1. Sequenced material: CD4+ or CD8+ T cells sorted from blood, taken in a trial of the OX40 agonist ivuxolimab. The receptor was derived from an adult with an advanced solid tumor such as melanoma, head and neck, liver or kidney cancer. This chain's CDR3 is CASSDRGLAGELFF. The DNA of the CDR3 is TGTGCCAGTTCCGATAGGGGGCTAGCCGGGGAGCTGTTTTTT.